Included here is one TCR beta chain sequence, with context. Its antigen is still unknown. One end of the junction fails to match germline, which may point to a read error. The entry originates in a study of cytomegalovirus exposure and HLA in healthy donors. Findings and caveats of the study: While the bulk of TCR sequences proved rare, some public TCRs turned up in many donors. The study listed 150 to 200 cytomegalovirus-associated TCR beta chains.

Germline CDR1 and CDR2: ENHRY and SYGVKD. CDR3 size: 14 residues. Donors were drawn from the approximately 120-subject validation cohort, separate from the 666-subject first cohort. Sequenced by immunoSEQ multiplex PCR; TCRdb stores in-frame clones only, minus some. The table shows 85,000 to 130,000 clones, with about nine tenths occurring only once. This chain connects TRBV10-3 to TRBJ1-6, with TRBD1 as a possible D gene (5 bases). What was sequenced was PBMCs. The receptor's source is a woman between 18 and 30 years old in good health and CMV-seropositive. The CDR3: CAISESDSQPLLYF. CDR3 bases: TGTGCCATCAGTGAGTCAGACAGCCAGCCTCTACTTTACTTT.